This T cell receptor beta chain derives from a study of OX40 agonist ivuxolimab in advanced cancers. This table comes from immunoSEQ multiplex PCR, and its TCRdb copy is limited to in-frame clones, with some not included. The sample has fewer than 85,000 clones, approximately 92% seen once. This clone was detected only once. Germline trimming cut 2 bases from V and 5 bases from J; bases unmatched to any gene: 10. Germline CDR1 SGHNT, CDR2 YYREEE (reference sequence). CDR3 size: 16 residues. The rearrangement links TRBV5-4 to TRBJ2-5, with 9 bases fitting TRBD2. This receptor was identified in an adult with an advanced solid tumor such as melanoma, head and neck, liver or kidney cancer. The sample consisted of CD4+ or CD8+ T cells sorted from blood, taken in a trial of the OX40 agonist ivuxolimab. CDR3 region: CASSFPAGGTGETQYF. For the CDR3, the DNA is TGTGCCAGCAGCTTCCCGGCGGGAGGGACTGGGGAGACCCAGTACTTC.